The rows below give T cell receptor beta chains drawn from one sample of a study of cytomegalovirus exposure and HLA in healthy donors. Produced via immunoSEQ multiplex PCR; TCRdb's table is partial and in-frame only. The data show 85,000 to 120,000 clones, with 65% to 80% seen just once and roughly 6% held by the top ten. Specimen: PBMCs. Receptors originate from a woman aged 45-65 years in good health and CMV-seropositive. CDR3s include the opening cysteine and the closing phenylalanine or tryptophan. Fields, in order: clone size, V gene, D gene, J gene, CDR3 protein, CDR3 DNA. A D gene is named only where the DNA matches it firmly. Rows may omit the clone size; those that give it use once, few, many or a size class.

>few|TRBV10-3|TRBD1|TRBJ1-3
CAIKGGQGTGNTIYF
TGTGCCATCAAAGGGGGACAGGGAACTGGAAACACCATATATTTT
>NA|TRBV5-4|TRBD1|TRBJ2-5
CASSSPGTGTGGAGETQYF
TGTGCCAGCAGCTCGCCAGGAACCGGGACAGGGGGCGCGGGGGAGACCCAGTACTTC
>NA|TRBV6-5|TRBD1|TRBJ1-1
CASLGQANTEAFF
TGTGCCAGCCTGGGACAGGCGAACACTGAAGCTTTCTTT
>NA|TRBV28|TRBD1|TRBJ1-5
CASSTLQGAYSQPQHF
TGTGCCAGCAGTACTTTGCAGGGGGCATATTCTCAGCCCCAGCATTTT
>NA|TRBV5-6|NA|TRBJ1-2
CASSKLLRGGNYGYTF
TGTGCCAGCAGCAAACTACTAAGGGGTGGTAACTATGGCTACACCTTC
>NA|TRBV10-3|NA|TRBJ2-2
CAITEGGPNTGELFF
TGTGCCATCACCGAGGGAGGCCCGAACACCGGGGAGCTGTTTTTT
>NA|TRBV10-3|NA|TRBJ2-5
CAISVAGVETQYF
TGTGCCATCAGTGTCGCCGGAGTGGAGACCCAGTACTTC
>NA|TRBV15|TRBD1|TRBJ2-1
CATSRPTGNDEQFF
TGTGCCACCAGCAGACCGACAGGGAATGATGAGCAGTTCTTC
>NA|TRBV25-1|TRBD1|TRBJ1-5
CASSAGQGYSNQPQHF
TGTGCCAGCAGTGCCGGACAGGGTTATAGCAATCAGCCCCAGCATTTT
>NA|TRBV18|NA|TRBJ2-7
CASSPGSEQYF
TGTGCCAGCTCTCCCGGGAGCGAGCAGTACTTC
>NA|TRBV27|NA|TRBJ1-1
CASSSVRERAEAFF
TGTGCCAGCAGTTCGGTCAGGGAGCGGGCTGAAGCTTTCTTT
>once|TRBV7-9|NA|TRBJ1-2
CASSGWRTVPHGYTF
TGTGCCAGCAGCGGTTGGAGGACAGTGCCACATGGCTACACCTTC
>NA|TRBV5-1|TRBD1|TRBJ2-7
CASRNRDRGEQYF
TGCGCCAGCCGAAACCGGGACAGGGGCGAGCAGTACTTC
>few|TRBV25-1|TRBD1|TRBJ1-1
CASSDRRTGATEAFF
TGTGCCAGCAGTGACCGGAGGACAGGGGCTACTGAAGCTTTCTTT
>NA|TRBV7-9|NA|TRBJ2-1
CASSTTPRSDNEQFF
TGTGCCAGCAGCACGACCCCGAGGAGCGACAATGAGCAGTTCTTC
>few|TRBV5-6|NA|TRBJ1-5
CASSFTGSQPQHF
TGTGCCAGCAGCTTCACAGGGAGTCAGCCCCAGCATTTT
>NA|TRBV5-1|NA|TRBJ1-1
CASSLDRAKPNTEAFF
TGCGCCAGCAGCTTGGACAGGGCCAAACCGAACACTGAAGCTTTCTTT
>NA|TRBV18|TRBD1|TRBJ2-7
CASSPGGDRVAYEQYF
TGTGCCAGCTCACCTGGGGGGGACAGGGTGGCCTACGAGCAGTACTTC
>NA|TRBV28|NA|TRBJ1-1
CASSPFSGTEAFF
TGTGCCAGCAGCCCTTTCAGTGGCACTGAAGCTTTCTTT
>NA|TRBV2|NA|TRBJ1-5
CASSVGSGNQPQHF
TGTGCCAGCAGTGTTGGGTCGGGGAATCAGCCCCAGCATTTT
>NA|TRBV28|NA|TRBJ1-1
CASSPFEGNTEAFF
TGTGCCAGCAGTCCCTTTGAGGGGAACACTGAAGCTTTCTTT
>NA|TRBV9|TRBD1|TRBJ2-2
CASSVASGTVNTGELFF
TGTGCCAGCAGCGTAGCATCAGGGACAGTAAACACCGGGGAGCTGTTTTTT
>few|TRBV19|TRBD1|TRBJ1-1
CASSISGDRSEAFF
TGTGCCAGTAGTATTTCGGGGGACAGGAGTGAAGCTTTCTTT
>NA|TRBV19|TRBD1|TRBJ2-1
CASNRQGTYNEQFF
TGTGCCAGCAATCGACAGGGGACCTACAATGAGCAGTTCTTC
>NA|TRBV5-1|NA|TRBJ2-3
CASSTGVGIYTDTQYF
TGCGCCAGTTCAACCGGGGTGGGGATATACACAGATACGCAGTATTTT
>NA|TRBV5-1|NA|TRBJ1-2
CASSSGDTPILYGYTF
TGCGCCAGCAGCTCGGGGGATACACCGATCCTTTATGGCTACACCTTC
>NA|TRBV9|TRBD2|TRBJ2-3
CASSLRLAGVQDTQYF
TGTGCCAGCAGCCTTCGACTAGCGGGGGTGCAAGATACGCAGTATTTT
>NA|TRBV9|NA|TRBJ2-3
CASSVVSGTYTDTQYF
TGTGCCAGCAGCGTAGTGTCCGGGACATACACAGATACGCAGTATTTT
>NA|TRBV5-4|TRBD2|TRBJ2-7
CASSFGLAGGSYEQYF
TGTGCCAGCAGCTTCGGACTAGCGGGTGGGTCCTACGAGCAGTACTTC
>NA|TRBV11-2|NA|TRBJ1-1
CASSLYGGLNTEAFF
TGTGCCAGCAGCTTATATGGGGGCTTGAACACTGAAGCTTTCTTT
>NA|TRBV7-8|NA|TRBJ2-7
CASSLGHASYEQYF
TGTGCCAGCAGCTTAGGACACGCGTCCTACGAGCAGTACTTC
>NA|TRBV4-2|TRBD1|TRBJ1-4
CASSHAGQTNEKLFF
TGTGCCAGCAGCCACGCGGGACAGACTAATGAAAAACTGTTTTTT
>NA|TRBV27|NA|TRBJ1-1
CASSLSQGWVTEAFF
TGTGCCAGCAGTTTATCGCAGGGGTGGGTCACTGAAGCTTTCTTT
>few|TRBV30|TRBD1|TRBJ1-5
CAWSGTGNQPQHF
TGTGCCTGGAGCGGGACAGGGAATCAGCCCCAGCATTTT
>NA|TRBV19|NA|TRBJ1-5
CASSIPGLGNQPQHF
TGTGCCAGTAGTATTCCGGGGTTGGGCAATCAGCCCCAGCATTTT
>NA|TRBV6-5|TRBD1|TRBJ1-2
CASSDGQGYYGYTF
TGTGCCAGCAGTGATGGACAGGGCTACTATGGCTACACCTTC
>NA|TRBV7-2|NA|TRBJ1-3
CASTGLSGNTIYF
TGTGCCAGCACGGGTCTCTCTGGAAACACCATATATTTT
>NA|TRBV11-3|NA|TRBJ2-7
CASSPLGSGTYEQYF
TGTGCCAGCAGCCCCCTAGGAAGCGGAACCTACGAGCAGTACTTC
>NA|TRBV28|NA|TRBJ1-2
CASSLVDGLAYGYTF
TGTGCCAGCAGTTTAGTGGACGGACTGGCCTATGGCTACACCTTC
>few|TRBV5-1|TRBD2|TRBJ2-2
CASSLYPPGRTNTGELFF
TGCGCCAGCAGCTTGTACCCCCCCGGGAGGACGAACACCGGGGAGCTGTTTTTT
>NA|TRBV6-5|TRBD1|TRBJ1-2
CASSAGTETYGYTF
TGTGCCAGCAGCGCCGGGACAGAAACCTATGGCTACACCTTC
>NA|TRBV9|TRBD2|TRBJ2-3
CASSVGTSDLTDTQYF
TGTGCCAGCAGCGTAGGGACTAGCGATCTTACAGATACGCAGTATTTT
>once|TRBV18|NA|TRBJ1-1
CASSLRGSTEAFF
TGTGCCAGCTCACTACGGGGTTCCACTGAAGCTTTCTTT
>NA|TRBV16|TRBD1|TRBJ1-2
CASSRPVEDRSNYGYTF
TGTGCCAGCAGCCGTCCGGTTGAGGACAGGAGTAACTATGGCTACACCTTC
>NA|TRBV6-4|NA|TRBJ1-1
CASSDSTTGKWTEAFF
TGTGCCAGCAGTGACTCGACAACGGGGAAGTGGACTGAAGCTTTCTTT
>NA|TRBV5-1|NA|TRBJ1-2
CASSFYNEGGGYTF
TGCGCCAGCAGCTTTTATAATGAGGGTGGGGGCTACACCTTC
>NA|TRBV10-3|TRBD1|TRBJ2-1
CAIRAGTGGSQVYNEQFF
TGTGCCATCAGAGCCGGGACAGGGGGCTCTCAAGTTTACAATGAGCAGTTCTTC
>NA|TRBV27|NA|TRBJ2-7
CASAGGSYEQYF
TGTGCCAGTGCAGGAGGTTCCTACGAGCAGTACTTC
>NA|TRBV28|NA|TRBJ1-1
CASSLRGYERAFF
TGTGCCAGCAGTTTAAGGGGGTACGAGCGAGCTTTCTTT
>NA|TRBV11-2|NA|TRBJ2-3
CASSLGQVLGTDTQYF
TGTGCCAGCAGCTTAGGACAGGTTCTCGGCACAGATACGCAGTATTTT
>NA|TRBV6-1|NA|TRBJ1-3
CASSELAGLYTIYF
TGTGCCAGCAGTGAGCTAGCGGGCCTTTACACCATATATTTT
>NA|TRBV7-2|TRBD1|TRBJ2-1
CASSLEGGQQFF
TGTGCCAGCAGCTTAGAAGGGGGCCAGCAGTTCTTC